This T cell receptor beta chain was profiled in a study of siplizumab effects on memory and regulatory T cells (dated by TCRdb to about 2019). The study in broad terms: The effect of the anti-CD2 antibody siplizumab on alloreactive T-cell subsets was examined in allogeneic mixed lymphocyte reactions constructed from human PBMCs.

To note about this clone: The target of this receptor is not known. Qualities for individual bases were not recorded, and no much larger clone is one base off.

Counted from cysteine to phenylalanine, this CDR3 has 14 amino acids. CDR3 DNA only is kept here, 42 bases in frame from base 1. TCRbeta CDR3 sequencing was performed on sorted unstimulated T cells and on proliferating T cells recovered from mixed lymphocyte reactions. Fresh whole blood from ten HLA-typed healthy donors was used as the source from which PBMCs were isolated. To map where alloreactive clones came from, CD4+ non-regulatory T cells in the unstimulated state were FACS-sorted. The receptor library was made with the immunoSEQ multiplex PCR assay. The deep sequencing platform assayed around 10^5 TCR templates per sample. Genomic DNA extracted from sorted T cells was the material used for TCRbeta CDR3 sequencing. The authors' pipeline ran thus. The R programming language was used for clonal analysis of the TCRbeta CDR3 data. Alloreactive CD4+ and CD8+ clones were defined by comparing unstimulated samples with post-reaction CFSE-low samples. By matching sequences to the repertoires of sorted unstimulated Treg and non-Treg cells, each alloreactive CD4+ clone was assigned a regulatory or non-regulatory origin. This immuneACCESS table, as held by TCRdb, lists in-frame sequences with V and J called but not all clones. Of the missing ones, under half trace to an unresolved V gene in checked studies; the others have no known cause. V and J calls and clone size follow that table, whereas D and trimming were derived from the DNA. Counted in this sample were approximately 98,000 clones; just under 95% of them appeared once. The ten largest clones represent around 1.5% of the sample.

General conclusions and limits of the study: Siplizumab significantly lowered the cumulative frequency of alloreactive sequences that could be traced to unstimulated CD4+ memory T cells. In reactions with siplizumab, an average of 68.8% of mappable alloreactive CD4+ clones were Treg-derived, compared with around 30% in control reactions. Unstimulated naive T cells appeared more diverse than memory T cells, and naive cells seemed to contribute substantially to the alloresponse. Because sequences below about 10^-5 frequency were poorly captured, only a minor fraction of alloreactive clones could be mapped to unstimulated subsets. Roughly 75-95% of proliferating CD4+ or CD8+ clones could not be assigned a naive or memory phenotype. Whether proliferating Tregs from siplizumab cultures actually had suppressive function was not functionally confirmed.

The rearranged segments are TRBV21-1 and TRBJ2-1; the table's TRBD1 call for D was not verified on the DNA. TRBV21-1 is a pseudogene locus. The receptor was isolated from a human donor in good health. The sequenced sample was non-Treg CD4+ T cells sorted from blood. The cell subset or site label corresponds to: FACS-sorted unstimulated CD4+ non-regulatory T cells. The sequenced DNA is TGTGCCAGCAGCAGCCGGGACAGGGTGCATGAGCAGTTCTTC. Its amino acids are CASSSRDRVHEQFF.